These 21 T cell receptor beta chains came from one sample sequenced in a study of T cell responses to AZD1222 COVID-19 vaccine. Here immunoSEQ multiplex PCR was the method, and the copy in TCRdb shows in-frame clones only, minus some. There are over 95,000 clones in the sample; roughly 84% occur only once, and 14% lies in the top ten. The material was peripheral blood, obtained 28 days after the second AZD1222 dose. Every receptor here comes from an adult who received the AZD1222 COVID-19 vaccine.

The CDR3 nucleotides are TGTGCCAGCAGGAGAGCGGGAGAAAAAGATACGCAGTATTTT. Its translation: CASRRAGEKDTQYF. The gene calls are TRBV11-2 and TRBJ2-3; TRBD2 matches 8 bases. CDR3 length equals 14 residues. V was clipped by 6 bases and J by 5 bases; unmatched bases: 7. Looked up from germline, CDR1 is SGHAT and CDR2 is FQNNGV.

The gene calls are TRBV19 and TRBJ1-1; D ambiguous. V was trimmed by 5 bases and J by 3 bases, leaving 16 bases between them. The germline CDR1 and CDR2 sequences are LNHDA and SQIVND (reference sequence). This CDR3 is built from 15 residues. The CDR3 region has the DNA TGTGCCAGTAGTTCCTCCGAGGTCAGGTACACTGAAGCTTTCTTT. This translates into CASSSSEVRYTEAFF.

This clone was recorded a few times. The rearrangement uses TRBV20-1 and TRBJ1-1, with no clear D. V lost 7 bases and J 3 bases, leaving 3 bases between the germline ends. CDR1 and CDR2 from the germline V gene are DFQATT and SNEGSKA (reference sequence). The CDR3 runs 9 residues. The CDR3 bases are TGCAGTGATTACACTGAAGCTTTCTTT. Translating it yields CSDYTEAFF.

V gene TRBV6-4 combines with J gene TRBJ2-1; D is unclear. The CDR3 extends over 17 amino acids. CDR1 is MRHNA and CDR2 is SNTAGT in the germline V gene. Trimming left V 6 bases short and J 0 bases short, with 18 bases between. The CDR3 coding sequence is TGTGCCAGCAGATCCAAAAACCCGGATTGCTCCTACAATGAGCAGTTCTTC. Protein sequence: CASRSKNPDCSYNEQFF.

The rearrangement links TRBV5-4 to TRBJ2-2; D possibly corresponds to TRBD1 (6 bases). Trimming left V 2 bases short and J 1 base short, with 9 bases between. This CDR3 contains 15 residues. The V gene's germline CDR1 is SGHNT and CDR2 YYREEE (reference sequence). CDR3 amino acids: CASSFRGMNTGELFF. Written as DNA, the CDR3 is TGTGCCAGCAGCTTCAGGGGAATGAACACCGGGGAGCTGTTTTTT.

The rearrangement links TRBV28 to TRBJ1-5, with 8 nucleotides matching TRBD1. In germline, CDR1 is MDHEN, CDR2 SYDVKM. Trimming removed 5 bases from V and 2 bases from J; junction bases left unmatched: 5. CDR3 size: 15 residues. The CDR3 sequence: CASSLPGQGNQPQHF. The CDR3 DNA is TGTGCCAGCAGTCTACCGGGACAGGGCAATCAGCCCCAGCATTTT.

This clone was found once. V gene TRBV30 combines with J gene TRBJ1-2; D is possibly TRBD1 (6 bases). Germline V gives CDR1 GTSNPN, CDR2 SVGIG (reference sequence). V was shortened by 7 bases and J by 3 bases, with 12 bases between the two germline ends. The CDR3 has 12 amino acids. CDR3: CASLGAHYGYTF. DNA for the CDR3: TGTGCCTCCCTGGGGGCCCACTATGGCTACACCTTC.

This chain uses TRBV19 with TRBJ2-1; tentatively, D is TRBD2 (5 bases). Trimming pared 9 bases from V and 9 bases from J, leaving 15 bases between. Germline loops: CDR1 LNHDA, CDR2 SQIVND (reference sequence). This CDR3 has 12 residues. The CDR3 sequence is CASRPIEGEQFF. The CDR3 DNA reads as TGTGCCAGCCGACCCATCGAGGGTGAGCAGTTCTTC. Looking up the rest from reference TRBV19 and TRBJ2-1 gives the full variable domain: DGGITQSPKYLFRKEGQNVTLSCEQNLNHDAMYWYRQDPGQGLRLIYYSQIVNDFQKGDIAEGYSVSREKKESFPLTVTSAQKNPTAFYLCASRPIEGEQFFGPGTRLTVL.

The rearrangement uses TRBV19 and TRBJ2-3, with D tentatively TRBD1 (6 bases). CDR3 length equals 14 residues. The germline gives CDR1 LNHDA, CDR2 SQIVND (reference sequence). Trimming removed 9 bases at V and 5 bases at J, with 18 bases between. The CDR3 protein is CASSLQGEGDTQYF. DNA of the CDR3: TGTGCCAGCAGTCTACAGGGCGAGGGAGATACGCAGTATTTT.

The chain links TRBV2 to TRBJ1-1, with a weak D call TRBD1 (5 bases). The CDR3 consists of 13 residues. Germline values: CDR1 SNHLY, CDR2 FYNNEI. The germline V and J ends were trimmed by 6 bases and 3 bases, with 11 bases remaining between them. In DNA form, the CDR3 reads TGTGCCAGCAGACAGGTTAGGGACACTGAAGCTTTCTTT. It translates to CASRQVRDTEAFF.

V is TRBV9 and J is TRBJ1-3, with a weak D call TRBD1 (5 bases). Germline-derived CDR1 and CDR2 are SGDLS and YYNGEE. This CDR3 has 16 amino acids. Trimming shortened V by 5 bases and J by 0 bases, and 15 bases separated the two germline ends. CDR3 in DNA: TGTGCCAGCAGTTTCTCCGGGGCATACTCTGGAAACACCATATATTTT. It codes for CASSFSGAYSGNTIYF.

The V call is TRBV19, the J call TRBJ1-2; D is possibly TRBD1 (6 bases). The V gene's germline CDR1 is LNHDA and CDR2 SQIVND (reference sequence). V dropped 3 bases and J dropped 6 bases, with 11 bases sitting between them. This CDR3 contains 13 residues. The CDR3 region is CASSMRGADGYTF. CDR3 nucleotide sequence: TGTGCCAGTAGTATGAGGGGGGCGGATGGCTACACCTTC.

The chain is built from TRBV18 and TRBJ2-7, with unresolved D. Trimming left V 0 bases short and J 5 bases short, with 8 bases between. Germline lookup yields CDR1 KGHSH and CDR2 LQKENI. The CDR3 runs to 13 residues. As DNA, the CDR3 is TGTGCCAGCTCACCACCCTTGAGCGACGAGCAGTACTTC. Its protein product is CASSPPLSDEQYF.

On this clone itself: Given the absence of the conserved phenylalanine or tryptophan at the CDR3 end, a read error is likely. The DNA is omitted, as the CDR3 cannot be located on it reliably, and the CDR3 follows TCRdb's listing. This rearrangement joins TRBV2 to TRBJ2-7; the table's D call TRBD1 went unverified against the DNA. The CDR3 contains 13 residues when both ends are counted. CDR1 and CDR2 (germline): SNHLY, FYNNEI. The CDR3 is CASKLTGTGNSFL.

The chain recombines TRBV19 with TRBJ2-2; D remains ambiguous. Germline V gives CDR1 LNHDA, CDR2 SQIVND (reference sequence). This CDR3 contains 15 residues. With 5 bases removed from V and 1 base from J, the gap between germline ends came to 11 bases. In DNA, the CDR3 is TGTGCCAGTAGTTGGGATATGATGAACACCGGGGAGCTGTTTTTT. Translated, it gives CASSWDMMNTGELFF.

The chain carries TRBV7-8 and TRBJ1-2; D is ambiguous. V lost 2 bases to trimming and J lost 1 base, with 8 bases between them. Germline CDR1 reads SGHVS; CDR2 reads FQNEAQ. This CDR3 is built from 14 residues. The CDR3 region is CASSLSHLNYGYTF. DNA for the CDR3: TGTGCCAGCAGCTTAAGTCACCTTAACTATGGCTACACCTTC.

The chain uses TRBV18 and TRBJ1-2; D remains unclear. Germline assignment: CDR1 KGHSH and CDR2 LQKENI. The CDR3 length is 14 residues. V was trimmed by 1 base and J by 7 bases, leaving 13 bases between them. The CDR3 is CASSPRASSVGYTF. CDR3 coding DNA: TGTGCCAGCTCACCACGGGCCAGCTCGGTTGGCTACACCTTC.

The CDR3: CASSPGWNTGELFF. The CDR3 DNA is TGTGCCAGCTCACCTGGGTGGAACACCGGGGAGCTGTTTTTT. The chain combines TRBV18 with TRBJ2-2; no clear D. Per the germline V gene, CDR1 is KGHSH and CDR2 is LQKENI. CDR3 length: 14 residues. V was cut by 3 bases and J by 1 base, with 6 bases left in between.

CDR3 nucleotide sequence: TGTGCCAGCAGTTACTATGTAGGGCCTGGCTACACCTTC. It codes for CASSYYVGPGYTF. The rearrangement links TRBV6-6 to TRBJ1-2; D not resolved. Deletions cut 1 base from V and 7 bases from J, with 10 bases between. From germline, CDR1 is MNHNY and CDR2 SVGAGI (reference sequence). The length of the CDR3 is 13 residues.

The rearrangement joins TRBV2 to TRBJ2-7; D remains unclear. V was cut by 4 bases and J by 3 bases, with 10 bases left in between. Germline V gives CDR1 SNHLY, CDR2 FYNNEI. The CDR3 covers 13 residues. Here the CDR3 DNA reads TGTGCCAGCAGTGCAGAACAGAACTACGAGCAGTACTTC. Residues: CASSAEQNYEQYF.

The chain combines TRBV10-3 with TRBJ2-2; 9 positions match TRBD2. Trimming took 3 bases from V and 5 from J; bases not matched to a gene: 7. The CDR3 is 16 amino acids. Germline CDR1 ENHRY, CDR2 SYGVKD. The CDR3 DNA is TGTGCCATCAGTGATATTACAGCGGGAGGTACCGGGGAGCTGTTTTTT. This encodes CAISDITAGGTGELFF.